This T cell receptor (beta chain) comes out of a study of blood T cell repertoires in COVID-19. Background on the study: PBMCs, B-cell-depleted T cells, or T cells provided the cDNA or gDNA that made up the material.

The CDR3 loop spans 17 amino acids. Trimming left V 5 bases short and J 6 bases short, with 20 bases between. Germline values: CDR1 MNHEY, CDR2 SMNVEV (reference sequence). Assay used: immunoSEQ multiplex PCR; TCRdb lists only in-frame clones, some missing. The sample holds about 140,000 clones, around 90% seen once. Sequenced: peripheral blood. V usage is TRBV27 and J usage is TRBJ1-6, with D tentatively TRBD1 (6 bases). The TCR comes from a man between 60 and 75 years old with active or convalescent COVID-19. CDR3 sequence reads: CASSPRTRTALNSPLHF. CDR3 DNA sequence: TGTGCCAGCAGTCCCCGAACTAGGACAGCCCTTAATTCACCCCTCCACTTT.